This TCR beta chain was sequenced for a study of blood T cells in healthy people across ages. Study-wide background: Template switching retrieved approximately one barcoded beta molecule for each two T cells.

The CDR3 spans 16 residues. V shed 5 bases, J shed 3 bases, and the junction held 9 bases outside the gene matches. Looked up from germline, CDR1 is SGHTA and CDR2 is FQGTGA. A sample-barcoded 5' primer and a J-beta primer mix were used in a second PCR of about 7 to 12 cycles. Unique molecular identifiers of 12 random nucleotides labeled each cDNA. TCRdb reanalysed the 5' RACE reads using MiXCR and keeps one entry per CDR3 protein. There are 1.5 million to 1.8 million distinct CDR3 sequences in the sample; about 45% occur only once, and about 4% lies in the top ten. The study drew donors from healthy Caucasian individuals in Russia aged about 6 to 95.

The material sequenced was blood. V is TRBV7-3 and J is TRBJ2-3; 9 bases fit TRBD2. The sequence derives from a woman younger than 35 in good health. CDR3 loop: CASSPSRTSETDTQYF. The CDR3, as DNA: TGTGCCAGCAGCCCTTCGAGGACTAGCGAGACAGATACGCAGTATTTT.